The 13 T cell receptor beta chains in this list originate from one sample, sequenced in a study of T-cell memory formation after mild COVID-19. In TCRdb, the 5' RACE reads were re-called with MiXCR into one record per CDR3 protein. This table has approximately 570,000 distinct CDR3 sequences, approximately 19% appearing once. Sequenced: PBMCs or a T cell subset sorted from them (not recorded which). The receptors shown here come from an adult woman who had mild COVID-19 (a few samples of this study predate the infection). Cell type and time point are not known.

J is TRBJ1-4 and V is TRBV9; D not resolved. Trimming left V 0 bases short and J 8 bases short, with 8 bases between. The germline V gene has CDR1 SGDLS and CDR2 YYNGEE. The CDR3 has 13 amino acids. CDR3 amino acids: CASSVGVDEKLFF. CDR3 in DNA: TGTGCCAGCAGCGTAGGAGTGGACGAAAAACTGTTTTTT.

The chain couples TRBV23-1 to TRBJ2-5; unclear D gene. TRBV23-1 is annotated as an ORF whose role is uncertain. The CDR3 length is 13 residues. Trimming cost V 4 bases and J 2 bases, with 8 bases left between them. The CDR3 nucleotides read TGCGCCAGCAGTCGACGGGTTCAAGAGACCCAGTACTTC. Encoded protein: CASSRRVQETQYF.

This clonotype was picked up a small number of times. This sequence joins TRBV6-5 and TRBJ1-2; a possible D gene is TRBD1 (5 bases). Germline CDR1 MNHEY, CDR2 SVGAGI. This CDR3 comprises 15 residues. The ends were cut back, 0 bases at V and 5 bases at J, with 13 bases in the middle. In DNA, the CDR3 is TGTGCCAGCAGTTACTCGAACGGGGGATCTTATGGCTACACCTTC. This gives the protein CASSYSNGGSYGYTF.

The V gene is TRBV29-1, the J gene TRBJ2-2; D might be TRBD1 or TRBD2, each matching 5 bases. V was pared by 4 bases and J by 6 bases, with 9 bases between. The CDR3 contains 12 residues. In germline, CDR1 is SQVTM, CDR2 ANQGSEA. The CDR3 coding sequence is TGCAGCGTTGTCCGGGGACCCGGGGAGCTGTTTTTT. It translates to CSVVRGPGELFF.

This clonotype has just a few counts. The chain is built from TRBV29-1 and TRBJ2-7, with a possible D match to TRBD2 (6 bases). The CDR3 spans 13 residues. Germline CDR1 and CDR2: SQVTM and ANQGSEA. Trimming took 1 base from V and 3 from J, leaving 10 bases between them. In DNA, the CDR3 is TGCAGCGTTGAAGGCTTGGGGGGCTACGAGCAGTACTTC. Its translation: CSVEGLGGYEQYF.

The chain is built from TRBV7-2 and TRBJ2-5; D remains unclear. CDR3 length: 15 residues. V lost 1 base and J lost 1, with 10 bases in between. The germline gives CDR1 SGHTA, CDR2 FQGNSA. Here the CDR3 reads CASSLGSSFQETQYF. CDR3 nucleotide sequence: TGTGCCAGCAGCTTAGGAAGCTCGTTCCAAGAGACCCAGTACTTC.

This clonotype was seen a handful of times. The chain employs TRBV30 and TRBJ2-1; 9 bases are a match to TRBD2. Germline CDR1 GTSNPN, CDR2 SVGIG (reference sequence). The V and J ends lost 5 bases and 0 bases, in that order; junction bases with no gene match: 14. CDR3 length equals 18 residues. CDR3 in amino acids: CAWERWRTSAFSYNEQFF. Here the CDR3 DNA reads TGTGCCTGGGAAAGGTGGAGGACTAGCGCCTTCTCCTACAATGAGCAGTTCTTC.

A few counts support this clonotype. This chain connects TRBV20-1 to TRBJ2-1; 7 nucleotides agree with TRBD1. The V segment lost 8 bases and the J segment 12 bases; nucleotides outside the gene matches: 16. Germline loops: CDR1 DFQATT, CDR2 SNEGSKA (reference sequence). The CDR3 contains 13 residues. Here the CDR3 reads CSKGTVRPGGQFF. The CDR3 nucleotides read TGCAGTAAGGGGACGGTGAGGCCAGGGGGGCAGTTCTTC.

This clonotype was counted a few times. The J gene is TRBJ1-5, the V gene TRBV12-3 or TRBV12-4; tentative D call: TRBD1 (6 bases). This CDR3 region has 17 residues. V lost 2 bases and J lost 0, with 14 bases in between. CDR3 DNA: TGTGCCAGCAGTTTAAGGGGGGGCCACCTTAGCAATCAGCCCCAGCATTTT. Protein: CASSLRGGHLSNQPQHF.

This chain links TRBV19 with TRBJ2-5; D not resolved. Deletions cut 6 bases from V and 3 bases from J, with 11 bases between. CDR1 is LNHDA and CDR2 is SQIVND in the germline V gene (reference sequence). The CDR3 covers 13 residues. The CDR3 region is CASSFSREETQYF. The CDR3 DNA reads as TGTGCCAGTAGCTTCTCCCGGGAAGAGACCCAGTACTTC.

This clonotype was counted many times. The genes are TRBV4-2 and TRBJ1-6; D not certain. V shed 0 bases and J shed 6 bases, with 18 bases lying between them. The length of the CDR3 is 18 residues. The germline V gene encodes CDR1 LGHNA and CDR2 YNFKEQ. The CDR3 reads CASSQDRLAAIVNSPLHF. The CDR3 DNA is TGTGCCAGCAGCCAAGATCGGCTAGCCGCCATCGTTAATTCACCCCTCCACTTT.

The chain joins TRBV7-2 to TRBJ2-1, with a weak D call TRBD1 (6 bases). Germline lookup yields CDR1 SGHTA and CDR2 FQGNSA. V was shortened by 2 bases and J by 5 bases, with 13 bases between the two germline ends. There are 15 residues in the CDR3. This chain's CDR3 is CASSLTGTFDNEQFF. CDR3 DNA: TGTGCCAGCAGCTTAACAGGGACCTTCGACAATGAGCAGTTCTTC.

A few counts support this clonotype. The CDR3 DNA reads as TGTGCCAGCAGTGAAAGCCGAGGGAGGGTCCAAGAGACCCAGTACTTC. This encodes CASSESRGRVQETQYF. This chain uses TRBV2 with TRBJ2-5; 7 positions agree with TRBD2. Germline CDR1 reads SNHLY; CDR2 reads FYNNEI. This CDR3 region has 16 residues. V lost 2 bases to trimming and J lost 1 base; unmatched junction nucleotides: 7.